One sample yielded the 2 T cell receptor beta chains listed below, sequenced in a study of cytomegalovirus exposure and HLA in healthy donors. Only in-frame clones appear in the TCRdb table, and some are missing; sequencing was by immunoSEQ multiplex PCR. The sample lists roughly 48,000 clones, 88% occurring once. The source material was PBMCs. The receptor set was obtained from a woman aged 25 to 39 in good health and CMV-seronegative.

The genes are TRBV25-1 and TRBJ1-2, with D possibly TRBD1 on 6 matching bases. V was cut by 4 bases and J by 8 bases, with 17 bases left in between. The CDR3 loop spans 14 amino acids. The V gene's germline CDR1 is MGHDK and CDR2 SYGVNS. CDR3 sequence: CASSGTAELVGYTF. In DNA, the CDR3 is TGTGCCAGCAGTGGGACAGCCGAACTTGTGGGCTACACCTTC.

For the CDR3, the DNA is TGTGCCAGCAGTTACTTGACAGGGGGCACAGATACGCAGTATTTT. Translated, it gives CASSYLTGGTDTQYF. The chain has TRBV6-5 and TRBJ2-3, with 8 bases lining up with TRBD1. Germline assignment: CDR1 MNHEY and CDR2 SVGAGI. The CDR3 runs to 15 residues. The V and J ends lost 1 base and 1 base, in that order; junction bases with no gene match: 1.